This T cell receptor (beta chain) was profiled in a study of T-cell memory formation after mild COVID-19. On the study more broadly: The study found TCR clusters largely donor specific. The study, taken as a whole, reports: CD4+ contracting clones were mainly CM and EM; CD8+ ones, EMRA. In pre-infection memory, a portion of responding clones appeared, which suggested that cross-reactive memory joined.

Using its own MiXCR run on the 5' RACE reads, TCRdb lists one record per CDR3 protein. The data show roughly 560,000 distinct CDR3 sequences, with around 21% seen just once and approximately 12% held by the top ten. Per germline, CDR1 SGHTA and CDR2 FQGNSA. Unmatched junction bases numbered 7, after V lost 5 bases and J lost 3 bases. CDR3 length: 15 residues. Details on this clonotype: No antigen is known for it.

This chain links TRBV7-2 with TRBJ1-5; 7 bases map to TRBD1. The sequencing input was PBMCs or a T cell subset sorted from them (not recorded which). The sequence was obtained from an adult woman who had mild COVID-19 (a few samples of this study predate the infection). Cell type and time point are not known. The CDR3 bases are TGTGCCAGCAGCCCCGGGACAGTGATCAATCAGCCCCAGCATTTT. Translated: CASSPGTVINQPQHF.